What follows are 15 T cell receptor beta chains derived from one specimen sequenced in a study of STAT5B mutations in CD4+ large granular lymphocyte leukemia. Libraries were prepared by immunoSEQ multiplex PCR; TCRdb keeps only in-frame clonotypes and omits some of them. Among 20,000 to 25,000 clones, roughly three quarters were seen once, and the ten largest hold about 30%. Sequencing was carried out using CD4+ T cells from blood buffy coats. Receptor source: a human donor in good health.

CDR3 loop: CASSPEVGLSGETQYF. DNA of the CDR3: TGTGCCAGCAGCCCAGAGGTGGGACTATCAGGGGAGACCCAGTACTTC. The rearrangement joins TRBV7-8 to TRBJ2-5; 7 bases are shared with TRBD2. Trimming at V came to 5 bases and at J to 5 bases, leaving 14 bases not matched to a gene. There are 16 residues in the CDR3. Looked up from germline, CDR1 is SGHVS and CDR2 is FQNEAQ.

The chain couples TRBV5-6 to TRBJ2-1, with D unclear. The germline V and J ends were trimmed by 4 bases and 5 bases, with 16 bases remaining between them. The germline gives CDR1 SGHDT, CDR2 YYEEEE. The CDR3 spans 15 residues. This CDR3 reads CASSPDYRANNEQFF. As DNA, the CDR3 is TGTGCCAGCAGCCCGGATTATCGGGCAAACAATGAGCAGTTCTTC. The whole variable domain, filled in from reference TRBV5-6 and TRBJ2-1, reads DAGVTQSPTHLIKTRGQQVTLRCSPKSGHDTVSWYQQALGQGPQFIFQYYEEEERQRGNFPDRFSGHQFPNYSSELNVNALLLGDSALYLCASSPDYRANNEQFFGPGTRLTVL.

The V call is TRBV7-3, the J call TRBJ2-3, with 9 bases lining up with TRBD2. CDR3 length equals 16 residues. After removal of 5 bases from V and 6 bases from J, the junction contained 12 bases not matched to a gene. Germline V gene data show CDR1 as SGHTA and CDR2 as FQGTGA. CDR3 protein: CASSPGGSGSSDTQYF. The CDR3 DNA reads TGTGCCAGCAGCCCCGGGGGTAGCGGGAGTAGCGATACGCAGTATTTT.

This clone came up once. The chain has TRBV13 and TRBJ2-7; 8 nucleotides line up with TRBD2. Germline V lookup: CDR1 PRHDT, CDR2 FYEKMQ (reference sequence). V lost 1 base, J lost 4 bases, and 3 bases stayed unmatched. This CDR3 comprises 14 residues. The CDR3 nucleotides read TGTGCCAGCAGCTTAGCGGGGGGGCTATACGAGCAGTACTTC. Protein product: CASSLAGGLYEQYF.

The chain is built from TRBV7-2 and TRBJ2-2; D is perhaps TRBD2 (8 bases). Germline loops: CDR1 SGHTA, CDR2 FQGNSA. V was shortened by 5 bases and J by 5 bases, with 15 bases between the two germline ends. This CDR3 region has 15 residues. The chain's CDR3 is CASSRGGGRTGELFF. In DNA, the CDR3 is TGTGCCAGCAGCCGAGGGGGCGGGAGGACCGGGGAGCTGTTTTTT.

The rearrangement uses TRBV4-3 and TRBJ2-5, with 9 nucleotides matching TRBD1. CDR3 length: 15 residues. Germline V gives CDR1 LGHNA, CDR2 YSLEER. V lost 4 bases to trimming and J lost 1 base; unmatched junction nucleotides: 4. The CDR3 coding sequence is TGCGCCAGCAGCCGGGGACAGGGACCCCAAGAGACCCAGTACTTC. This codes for CASSRGQGPQETQYF.

This chain's CDR3 is CASRALAFGYTF. In DNA, the CDR3 is TGTGCCAGCAGAGCGTTGGCCTTTGGCTACACCTTC. The V and J genes are TRBV6-1 and TRBJ1-2; D remains ambiguous. The V gene's germline CDR1 is MNHNS and CDR2 SASEGT. There are 12 residues in the CDR3. Trimming shortened V by 6 bases and J by 7 bases, and 12 bases separated the two germline ends.

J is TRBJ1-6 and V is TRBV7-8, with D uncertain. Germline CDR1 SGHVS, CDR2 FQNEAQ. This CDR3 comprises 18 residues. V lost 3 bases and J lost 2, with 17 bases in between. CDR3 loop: CASSLGLGGHPYNSPLHF. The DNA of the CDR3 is TGTGCCAGCAGCTTGGGCCTTGGAGGGCACCCCTATAATTCACCCCTCCACTTT.

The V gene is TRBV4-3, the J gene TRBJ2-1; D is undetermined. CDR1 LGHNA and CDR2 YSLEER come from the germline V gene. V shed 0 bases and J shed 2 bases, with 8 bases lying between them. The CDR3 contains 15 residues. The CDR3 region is CASSQDFIAYNEQFF. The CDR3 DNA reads TGCGCCAGCAGCCAAGATTTTATAGCCTACAATGAGCAGTTCTTC.

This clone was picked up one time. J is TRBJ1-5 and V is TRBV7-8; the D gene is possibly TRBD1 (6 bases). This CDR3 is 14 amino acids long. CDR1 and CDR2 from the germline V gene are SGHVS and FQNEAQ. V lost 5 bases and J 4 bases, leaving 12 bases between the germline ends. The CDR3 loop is CASSLTGENQPQHF. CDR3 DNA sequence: TGTGCCAGCAGCCTGACAGGCGAGAATCAGCCCCAGCATTTT. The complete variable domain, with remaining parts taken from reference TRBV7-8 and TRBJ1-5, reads GAGVSQSPRYKVAKRGQDVALRCDPISGHVSLFWYQQALGQGPEFLTYFQNEAQLDKSGLPSDRFFAERPEGSVSTLKIQRTQQEDSAVYLCASSLTGENQPQHFGDGTRLSIL.

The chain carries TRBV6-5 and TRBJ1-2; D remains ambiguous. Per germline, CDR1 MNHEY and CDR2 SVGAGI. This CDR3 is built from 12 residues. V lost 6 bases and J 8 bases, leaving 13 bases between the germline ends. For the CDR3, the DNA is TGTGCCAGCAGCCAAGGAGTAGTGGGCTACACCTTC. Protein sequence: CASSQGVVGYTF.

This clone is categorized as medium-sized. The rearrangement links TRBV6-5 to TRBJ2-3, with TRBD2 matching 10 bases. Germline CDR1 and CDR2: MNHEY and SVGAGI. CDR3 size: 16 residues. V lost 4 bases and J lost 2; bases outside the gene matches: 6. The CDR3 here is CASSSIAGGYTDTQYF. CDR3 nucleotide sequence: TGTGCCAGCAGTTCAATAGCGGGGGGCTACACAGATACGCAGTATTTT.

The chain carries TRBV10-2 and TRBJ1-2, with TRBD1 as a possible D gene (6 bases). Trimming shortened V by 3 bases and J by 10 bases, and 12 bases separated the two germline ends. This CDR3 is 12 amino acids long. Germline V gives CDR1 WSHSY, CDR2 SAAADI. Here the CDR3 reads CASSDFRTDYTF. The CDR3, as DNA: TGCGCCAGCAGTGATTTCCGGACAGACTACACCTTC.

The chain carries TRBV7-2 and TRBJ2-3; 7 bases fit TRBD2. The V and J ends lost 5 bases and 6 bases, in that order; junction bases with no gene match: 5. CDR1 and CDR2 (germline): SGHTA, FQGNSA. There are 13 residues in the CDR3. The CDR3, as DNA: TGTGCCAGCAGCCCAGGGAGGGAGGATACGCAGTATTTT. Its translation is CASSPGREDTQYF. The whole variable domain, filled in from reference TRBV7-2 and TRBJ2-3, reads GAGVSQSPSNKVTEKGKDVELRCDPISGHTALYWYRQSLGQGLEFLIYFQGNSAPDKSGLPSDRFSAERTGGSVSTLTIQRTQQEDSAVYLCASSPGREDTQYFGPGTRLTVL.

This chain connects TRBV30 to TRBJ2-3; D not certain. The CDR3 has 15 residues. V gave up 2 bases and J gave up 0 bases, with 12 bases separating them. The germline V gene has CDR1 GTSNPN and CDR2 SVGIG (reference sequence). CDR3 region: CAWSSHRGSTDTQYF. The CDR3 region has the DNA TGTGCCTGGAGTTCTCACAGAGGAAGCACAGATACGCAGTATTTT.